The T cell receptor beta chain under discussion was sequenced for a study of blood T cell repertoires in COVID-19. Germline lookup yields CDR1 SNHLY and CDR2 FYNNEI. This CDR3 is 18 amino acids long. Losses at the gene ends were 5 bases for V and 5 bases for J; bases not matched to a gene: 12. The table came from immunoSEQ multiplex PCR; TCRdb's copy has only in-frame clones and leaves some out. The sample lists 25,000 to 35,000 clones, about 84% occurring once. This TCR was recovered from a woman over 75 with acute or convalescent COVID-19. The source material was peripheral blood. The chain has TRBV2 and TRBJ2-3; TRBD2 agrees at 14 bases. The CDR3 is CASSKEETSGRARDTQYF. CDR3 nucleotides: TGTGCCAGCAGTAAGGAGGAGACTAGCGGGAGGGCCAGAGATACGCAGTATTTT.